These 2 T cell receptor beta chains were sequenced from one sample in a study of T cell changes during pregnancy in multiple sclerosis. Sequenced by immunoSEQ multiplex PCR; TCRdb stores in-frame clones only, minus some. The sample shows over 90,000 clones, 90% of them seen only once. The sequencing here drew on peripheral blood, taken in the second trimester of pregnancy. The receptors here all came from a female donor in good health, enrolled as a control in a pregnancy study.

This rearrangement joins TRBV9 to TRBJ2-7, with D possibly being TRBD2 (5 bases). The germline CDR1 and CDR2 sequences are SGDLS and YYNGEE. Deletions cut 0 bases from V and 4 bases from J, with 17 bases between. The CDR3 totals 16 residues. This CDR3 is CASSVEIGAELYEQYF. CDR3 nucleotides: TGTGCCAGCAGCGTAGAGATCGGAGCGGAGCTTTACGAGCAGTACTTC. Together with reference TRBV9 and TRBJ2-7, the CDR3 gives the full variable domain: DSGVTQTPKHLITATGQRVTLRCSPRSGDLSVYWYQQSLDQGLQFLIQYYNGEERAKGNILERFSAQQFPDLHSELNLSSLELGDSALYFCASSVEIGAELYEQYFGPGTRLTVT.

The J gene is TRBJ2-1, the V gene TRBV7-6; 14 positions agree with TRBD2. The CDR3 is 16 amino acids. Germline values: CDR1 SGHVS, CDR2 FNYEAQ. V shed 5 bases and J 8 bases; nucleotides not matched to a gene: 8. CDR3 sequence: CASSPGLAGGEHEQFF. The CDR3 bases are TGTGCCAGCAGCCCAGGACTAGCGGGAGGTGAACATGAGCAGTTCTTC.